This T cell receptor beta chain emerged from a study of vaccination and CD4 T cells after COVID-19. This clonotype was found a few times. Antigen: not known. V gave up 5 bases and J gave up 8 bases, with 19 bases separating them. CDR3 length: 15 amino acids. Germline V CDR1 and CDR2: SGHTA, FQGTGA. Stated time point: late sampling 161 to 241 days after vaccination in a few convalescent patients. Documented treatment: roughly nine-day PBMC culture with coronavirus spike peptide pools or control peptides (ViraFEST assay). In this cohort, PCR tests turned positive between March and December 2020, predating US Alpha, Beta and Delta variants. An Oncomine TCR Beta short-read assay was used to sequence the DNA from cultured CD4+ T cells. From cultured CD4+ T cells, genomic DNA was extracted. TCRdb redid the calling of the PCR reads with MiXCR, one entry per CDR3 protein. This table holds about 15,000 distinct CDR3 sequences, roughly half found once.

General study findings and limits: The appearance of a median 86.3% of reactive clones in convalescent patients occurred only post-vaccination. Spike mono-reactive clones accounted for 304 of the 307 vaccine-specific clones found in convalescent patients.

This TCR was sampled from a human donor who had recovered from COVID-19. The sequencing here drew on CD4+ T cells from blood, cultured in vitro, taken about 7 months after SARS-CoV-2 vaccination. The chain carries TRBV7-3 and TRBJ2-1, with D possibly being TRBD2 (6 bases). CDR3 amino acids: CASSPTGTAGHEQFF. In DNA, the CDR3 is TGTGCCAGCAGCCCGACCGGGACTGCGGGCCATGAGCAGTTCTTC.